Listed below are T cell receptor beta chains from one sample, sequenced in a study of cytomegalovirus exposure and HLA in healthy donors. Here immunoSEQ multiplex PCR was the method, and the copy in TCRdb shows in-frame clones only, minus some. The sample has tens of thousands of clones; 80% to 90% are singletons. Sequenced sample: PBMCs. The receptors stem from a young woman in good health and CMV-seropositive. The conserved cysteine and the conserved F or W are not part of the CDR3 here.

j_call v_call cdr3_aa
TRBJ2-3 TRBV6-5 ASSYSGLAADTQY
TRBJ1-2 TRBV23-1 ASSPRETLLTYIKGGYT
TRBJ1-2 TRBV7-3 ASSPGQNYGYT
TRBJ1-4 TRBV2 ATGQGTNEKLF
TRBJ2-3 TRBV10-2 ASKAGGSTDTQY
TRBJ2-1 TRBV19 ASSGRDRVYNEQF
TRBJ2-7 TRBV7-2 ASSPLQGLSSYEQY
TRBJ2-3 TRBV27 ASSLELRGSDTQY
TRBJ2-5 TRBV7-2 ASSLGRTSGGRETQY
TRBJ2-7 TRBV5-1 ASSLVPTTYEQY
TRBJ2-1 TRBV6-1 ASGASSSGYNEQF
TRBJ2-7 TRBV6-5 ASSKQGYKRNEQY
TRBJ1-5 TRBV28 ASSVQGFQPQH
TRBJ1-4 TRBV19 ASSAQGLGEKLF
TRBJ1-4 TRBV2 ASSPRVLNEKLF
TRBJ1-1 TRBV4-1 ASSPRQTSNTEAF
TRBJ2-1 TRBV2 ASMRDRADNEQF
TRBJ2-1 TRBV7-7 ASSSGLAPPYNEQF